This T cell receptor (beta chain) was captured by sequencing in a study of tumor and adjacent non-tumor tissue in lung cancer. Study-level information: Each sample yielded 3.5 million to 5 million productive TCRbeta reads on average. Study outcomes and limitations: Higher tumor TCR diversity was associated with shorter survival.

A modified ARM-PCR protocol with three rounds of nested PCR amplified TCRbeta. MiXCR, applied by TCRdb to the multiplex PCR reads, yields one record per CDR3 protein. Among about 68,000 distinct CDR3 sequences listed, 60% were seen once. For this clonotype: Antigen specificity is unknown. One junction end disagrees with the germline gene, perhaps due to a read error.

RNA was extracted from bulk tissue without any cell sorting. The clonotype originates from a man between 45 and 60 years old with non-small cell lung cancer. Input material: lung tumor tissue.

The CDR3 region is CASSYLGDNTKAFF. In nucleotides, the CDR3 is TGTGCCAGCAGTTACTTAGGGGATAACACTAAAGCTTTCTTT. The V and J genes are TRBV6-6 and TRBJ1-1; D possibly corresponds to TRBD1 (5 bases). The CDR3 has 14 residues. Germline CDR1 is MNHNY and CDR2 is SVGAGI (reference sequence).